This T cell receptor beta chain was profiled in a study of T cell repertoires in cytomegalovirus infection (dated by TCRdb to about 2019). In terms of the full investigation: Recently identified HLA-C-restricted CMV epitopes, whose presentation resists viral immunomodulation, were targeted by peptide stimulations together with well-studied HLA-B-restricted epitopes. Donor HLA type was relevant to the analysis, as public TCR beta signatures indicated carriage of CMV infection together with the matching HLA type.

The data were produced on an Illumina HiSeq 1500. TCRdb applied fastp at Q25 and MiXCR to the public reads, then kept only in-frame beta chains. Duplicate CDR3 protein sequences are folded into a single record with the most common DNA and genes. The sample table holds 450,000 to 550,000 distinct CDR3 sequences, of which more than 40% were seen once. The leading ten clones occupy just under 45% of the sample. Overall study outcomes, separate from this receptor: The ex vivo response was dominated by HLA-C-restricted CMV-specific TCR beta clonotypes, and the single most frequent clonotype in two of eight donors was supplied by these HLA-C-restricted clonotypes. In both this cohort and an independent roughly 350-donor cohort, the cumulative frequency of public TCR beta family members distinguished carriers of CMV infection plus the relevant HLA type.

To note about this clonotype: This clone's antigen is unknown. Base qualities are not provided; no much larger clone lies one nucleotide away.

Read against the paper, the sample's treatment or condition label means: in vitro stimulation with specific CMV peptide epitopes to enrich CMV-specific T cells. The sample was cultured PBMCs, taken from culture after CMV antigen stimulation. This TCR came from a human donor in good health (CMV status not recorded). Some clones in this sample may be carry-over from other donors' samples.

The DNA reads as follows: TGTGCCAGCAGTTTGTCAGGGGGTCGTGGCTACACCTTC. It translates to CASSLSGGRGYTF. The chain links TRBV12-3 or TRBV12-4 with TRBJ1-2, with 7 middle bases fitting TRBD1. V ends up 3 bases short and J 7 bases short, with an unmatched junction base count of 5. The CDR3 numbers 13 residues from cysteine through phenylalanine. Only CDR3 DNA remains: 39 bases, in frame from the first base.